The T cell receptor beta chain described here comes from a study of response to subunit inactivated influenza vaccine. Via MiXCR, TCRdb re-called the RT-PCR reads, giving one row per CDR3 protein. The sample has roughly 780,000 distinct CDR3 sequences; around 18% are singletons. V was pared by 7 bases and J by 0 bases, with 11 bases of the junction left unmatched. Germline CDR1 reads MNHNS; CDR2 reads SASEGT. The CDR3 has 17 residues. In regard to this clonotype: Its antigen is not known.

Whole-study results and caveats: Each seasonal flu vaccination may recruit only limited new T cells, authors suggested.

This TCR came from a man aged 50 to 60 who received an inactivated influenza vaccine. This specimen consisted of PBMCs from blood, obtained 4 to 6 days after vaccination. The V gene is TRBV6-1, the J gene TRBJ1-5; 8 bases match TRBD1. CDR3 nucleotides: TGTGCCAGCACCGGGACAGGAGGGGCTTATAGCAATCAGCCCCAGCATTTT. Its protein product is CASTGTGGAYSNQPQHF.